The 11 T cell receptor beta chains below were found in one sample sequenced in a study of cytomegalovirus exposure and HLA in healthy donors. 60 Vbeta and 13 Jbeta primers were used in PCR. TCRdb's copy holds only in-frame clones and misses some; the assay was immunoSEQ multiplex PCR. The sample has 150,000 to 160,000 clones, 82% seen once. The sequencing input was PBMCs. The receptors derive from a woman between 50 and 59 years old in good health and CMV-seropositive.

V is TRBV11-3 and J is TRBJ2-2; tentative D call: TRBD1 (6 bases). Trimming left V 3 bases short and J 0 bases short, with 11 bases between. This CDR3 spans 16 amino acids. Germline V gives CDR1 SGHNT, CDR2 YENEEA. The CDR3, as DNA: TGTGCCAGCAGCTTTTTAAAGGGGGCGAACACCGGGGAGCTGTTTTTT. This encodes CASSFLKGANTGELFF.

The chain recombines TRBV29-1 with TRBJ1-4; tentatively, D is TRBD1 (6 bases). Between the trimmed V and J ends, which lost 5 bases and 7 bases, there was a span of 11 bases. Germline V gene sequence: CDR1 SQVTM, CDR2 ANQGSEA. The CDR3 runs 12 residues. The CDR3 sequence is CSVLQGSEKLFF. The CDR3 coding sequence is TGCAGCGTTTTACAGGGTTCTGAAAAACTGTTTTTT. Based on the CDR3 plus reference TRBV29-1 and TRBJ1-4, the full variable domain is SAVISQKPSRDICQRGTSLTIQCQVDSQVTMMFWYRQQPGQSLTLIATANQGSEATYESGFVIDKFPISRPNLTFSTLTVSNMSPEDSSIYLCSVLQGSEKLFFGSGTQLSVL.

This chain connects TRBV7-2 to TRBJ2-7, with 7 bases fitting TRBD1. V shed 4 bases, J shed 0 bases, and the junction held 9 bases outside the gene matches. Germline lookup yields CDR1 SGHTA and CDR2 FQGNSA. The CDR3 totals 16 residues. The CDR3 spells CASSSNRGLSSYEQYF. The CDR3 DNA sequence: TGTGCCAGCAGCTCTAACAGGGGATTAAGCTCCTACGAGCAGTACTTC.

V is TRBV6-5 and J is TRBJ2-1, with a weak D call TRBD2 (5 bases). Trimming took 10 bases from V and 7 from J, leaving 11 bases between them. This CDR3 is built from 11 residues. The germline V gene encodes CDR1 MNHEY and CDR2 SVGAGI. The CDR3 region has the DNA TGTGCCACTTCCCGGGAAAATGAGCAGTTCTTC. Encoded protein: CATSRENEQFF.

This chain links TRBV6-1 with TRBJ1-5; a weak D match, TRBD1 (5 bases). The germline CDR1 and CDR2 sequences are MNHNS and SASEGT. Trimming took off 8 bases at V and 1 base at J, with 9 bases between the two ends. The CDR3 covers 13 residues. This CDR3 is CASCAGSNQPQHF. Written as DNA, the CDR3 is TGTGCCAGCTGTGCAGGGAGCAATCAGCCCCAGCATTTT.

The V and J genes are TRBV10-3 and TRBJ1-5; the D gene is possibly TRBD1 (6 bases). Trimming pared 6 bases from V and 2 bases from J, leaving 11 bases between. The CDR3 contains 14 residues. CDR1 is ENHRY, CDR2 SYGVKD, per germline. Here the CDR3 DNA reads TGTGCCATCAGCAGGGGTATAGGCAATCAGCCCCAGCATTTT. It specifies CAISRGIGNQPQHF.

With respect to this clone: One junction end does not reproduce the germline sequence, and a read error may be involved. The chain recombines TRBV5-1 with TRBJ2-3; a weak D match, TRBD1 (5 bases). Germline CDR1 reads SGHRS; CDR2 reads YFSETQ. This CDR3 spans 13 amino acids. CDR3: CAGSLGRPDTQYF. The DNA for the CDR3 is TGCGCCGGCAGCCTGGGGCGGCCAGATACGCAGTATTTT. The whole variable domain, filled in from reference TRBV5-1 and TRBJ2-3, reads KAGVTQTPRYLIKTRGQQVTLSCSPISGHRSVSWYQQTPGQGLQFLFEYFSETQRNKGNFPGRFSGRQFSNSRSEMNVSTLELGDSALYLCAGSLGRPDTQYFGPGTRLTVL.

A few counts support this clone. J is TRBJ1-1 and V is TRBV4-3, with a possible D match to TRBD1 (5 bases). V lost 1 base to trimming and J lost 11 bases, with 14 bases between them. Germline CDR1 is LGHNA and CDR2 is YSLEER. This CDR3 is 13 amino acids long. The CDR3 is CASSQGLQAGAFF. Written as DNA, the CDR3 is TGCGCCAGCAGCCAAGGTTTGCAGGCAGGGGCTTTCTTT.

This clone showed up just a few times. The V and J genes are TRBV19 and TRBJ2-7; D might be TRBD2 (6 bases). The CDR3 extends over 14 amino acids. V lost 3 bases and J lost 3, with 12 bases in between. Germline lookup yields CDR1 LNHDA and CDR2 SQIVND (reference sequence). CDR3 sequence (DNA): TGTGCCAGTAGTATTACAGGCGGGGACTACGAGCAGTACTTC. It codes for CASSITGGDYEQYF.

CDR3 nucleotide sequence: TGTGCCAGTAGTATCGAACAGGGAAACTACGAGCAGTACTTC. Its translation: CASSIEQGNYEQYF. This chain connects TRBV19 to TRBJ2-7; D is perhaps TRBD1 (6 bases). The ends were cut back, 3 bases at V and 3 bases at J, with 12 bases in the middle. There are 14 residues in the CDR3. CDR1 is LNHDA and CDR2 is SQIVND in the germline V gene (reference sequence).

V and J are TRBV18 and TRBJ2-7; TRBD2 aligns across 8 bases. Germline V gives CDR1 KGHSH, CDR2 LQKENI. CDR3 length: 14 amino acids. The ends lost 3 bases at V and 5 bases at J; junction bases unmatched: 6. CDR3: CASSPGLDLNEQYF. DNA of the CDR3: TGTGCCAGCTCACCGGGACTAGATCTGAACGAGCAGTACTTC.